One and the same sample provided the 23 T cell receptor beta chains below, sequenced in a study of spatial heterogeneity in lung cancer. A single record per CDR3 protein comes from TCRdb applying MiXCR to the 5' RACE reads. This table has 28,000 or so distinct CDR3 sequences, 7.5% to 9.5% appearing once. Time point of the sample: sample taken at primary tumor resection. Whole RNA obtained from tumor, nontumor lung or frozen PBMC underwent sequencing without sorting. The sequenced sample was PBMCs, obtained at surgery. The receptors stem from a female donor with early-stage non-small cell lung cancer.

J is TRBJ2-7 and V is TRBV4-1; D not certain. This CDR3 is 14 amino acids long. The V and J ends lost 1 base and 0 bases respectively, with 7 bases between them. Germline values: CDR1 MGHRA, CDR2 YSYEKL. The CDR3 DNA is TGCGCCAGCAGCCAAGGGTACCGCTCCTACGAGCAGTACTTC. Protein sequence: CASSQGYRSYEQYF.

The V and J genes are TRBV9 and TRBJ2-1; the D is unclear. Germline V gene lookup returns CDR1 SGDLS and CDR2 YYNGEE. The CDR3 runs 17 residues. Between the trimmed V and J ends, which lost 4 bases and 2 bases, there was a span of 19 bases. This chain's CDR3 is CASSPTLEYVPYNEQFF. The CDR3 DNA is TGTGCCAGCAGCCCCACCCTTGAGTATGTACCCTACAATGAGCAGTTCTTC. Full variable domain (rest looked up from reference TRBV9 and TRBJ2-1): DSGVTQTPKHLITATGQRVTLRCSPRSGDLSVYWYQQSLDQGLQFLIQYYNGEERAKGNILERFSAQQFPDLHSELNLSSLELGDSALYFCASSPTLEYVPYNEQFFGPGTRLTVL.

The table lists this clonotype with many counts. The chain has TRBV5-1 and TRBJ2-1, with 8 bases lining up with TRBD2. Losses at the gene ends were 6 bases for V and 2 bases for J; bases not matched to a gene: 4. Germline CDR1 and CDR2: SGHRS and YFSETQ. CDR3 length equals 14 residues. The CDR3 protein is CASKAGDPYNEQFF. The CDR3 DNA sequence: TGCGCCAGCAAAGCGGGAGATCCCTACAATGAGCAGTTCTTC.

A note on this clonotype: Being one base from a much bigger clone, this may be a read error. This chain links TRBV27 with TRBJ1-2; 10 bases fit TRBD1. Germline assignment: CDR1 MNHEY and CDR2 SMNVEV (reference sequence). The CDR3 loop spans 12 amino acids. Trimming removed 8 bases from V and 4 bases from J; junction bases left unmatched: 1. The CDR3 region has the DNA TGTGCCAGCGGGACAGGGGCCTATGGCTACACCTTC. This gives the protein CASGTGAYGYTF.

V gene TRBV29-1 combines with J gene TRBJ1-1; TRBD1 might be the D (5 bases). The length of the CDR3 is 13 residues. V lost 3 bases and J 4 bases, leaving 12 bases between the germline ends. Germline assignment: CDR1 SQVTM and CDR2 ANQGSEA. CDR3 DNA: TGCAGCGTTGACAGGGCTGCTGGCACTGAAGCTTTCTTT. The encoded protein is CSVDRAAGTEAFF.

The chain combines TRBV9 with TRBJ1-3, with D perhaps matching TRBD1 (6 bases). Deletions cut 0 bases from V and 0 bases from J, with 10 bases between. Per germline, CDR1 SGDLS and CDR2 YYNGEE. The CDR3 runs 16 residues. CDR3 residues: CASSVAGQSSGNTIYF. The DNA of the CDR3 is TGTGCCAGCAGCGTAGCCGGACAGAGCTCTGGAAACACCATATATTTT.

This clonotype was recorded many times. The chain uses TRBV7-9 and TRBJ2-5; D is unresolved. The germline V and J ends were trimmed by 3 bases and 4 bases, with 12 bases remaining between them. The length of the CDR3 is 14 residues. CDR1 is SEHNR, CDR2 FQNEAQ, per germline (reference sequence). The CDR3 reads CASSFASPRETQYF. CDR3 coding DNA: TGTGCCAGCAGCTTTGCCAGTCCCAGAGAGACCCAGTACTTC.

This clonotype was seen repeatedly, ten times or more. This chain links TRBV29-1 with TRBJ1-6; possibly TRBD1 for D (5 bases). Germline CDR1 and CDR2: SQVTM and ANQGSEA. The CDR3 is 13 amino acids. V was shortened by 4 bases and J by 8 bases, with 12 bases between the two germline ends. CDR3 region: CSVAGETDSPLHF. The DNA for the CDR3 is TGCAGCGTTGCCGGCGAGACAGATTCACCCCTCCACTTT.

This clonotype was found many times. The chain combines TRBV7-9 with TRBJ2-7; no clear D gene. The germline gives CDR1 SEHNR, CDR2 FQNEAQ (reference sequence). V dropped 4 bases and J dropped 7 bases, with 11 bases sitting between them. The CDR3 loop spans 12 amino acids. The CDR3 region has the DNA TGTGCCAGCAGCTCAAGCCCCTTTGAGCAGTACTTC. Encoded protein: CASSSSPFEQYF.

The V gene is TRBV3-1, the J gene TRBJ2-1, with unresolved D. Germline CDR1 LGHDT, CDR2 YNNKEL (reference sequence). This CDR3 is 12 amino acids long. V lost 1 base to trimming and J lost 9 bases, with 7 bases between them. CDR3 region: CASSQVFGEQFF. The CDR3 nucleotides are TGTGCCAGCAGCCAAGTATTTGGTGAGCAGTTCTTC.

This clonotype was counted between two and nine times. The chain combines TRBV12-3 or TRBV12-4 with TRBJ2-3, with TRBD2 matching 9 bases. The CDR3 is made up of 14 amino acids. The ends lost 5 bases at V and 1 base at J; junction bases unmatched: 1. The CDR3 reads CASSRTSGTDTQYF. CDR3 coding DNA: TGTGCCAGCAGTCGGACTAGCGGCACAGATACGCAGTATTTT.

This clonotype was counted ten times or more. The CDR3 loop is CASSLAPRAIRSGANVLTF. CDR3 in DNA: TGTGCCAGCAGCTTGGCCCCCAGGGCCATTCGCTCTGGGGCCAACGTCCTGACTTTC. The chain combines TRBV7-6 with TRBJ2-6; possibly TRBD1 for D (5 bases). The CDR3 is made up of 19 amino acids. The V end was cut by 3 bases, the J end by 0 bases, with 18 bases between. In germline, CDR1 is SGHVS, CDR2 FNYEAQ.

Within the sample, this clonotype is medium-sized. V usage is TRBV29-1 and J usage is TRBJ2-1; 9 bases are a match to TRBD1. Germline assignment: CDR1 SQVTM and CDR2 ANQGSEA. V was clipped by 6 bases and J by 4 bases; unmatched bases: 7. The CDR3 has 14 residues. CDR3 sequence: CSVPGQGPYNEQFF. CDR3 coding DNA: TGCAGCGTACCCGGACAGGGGCCTTACAATGAGCAGTTCTTC.

This clonotype was counted ten times or more. CDR3: CASSLTPRTTREHNEQFF. CDR3 nucleotides: TGTGCCAGCAGCCTCACCCCCCGTACTACTAGAGAGCACAATGAGCAGTTCTTC. The J gene is TRBJ2-1, the V gene TRBV11-2, with D maybe TRBD2 (5 bases). V gave up 5 bases and J gave up 5 bases, with 25 bases separating them. Germline values: CDR1 SGHAT, CDR2 FQNNGV. This CDR3 comprises 18 residues.

This clonotype was counted ten times or more. V and J are TRBV7-8 and TRBJ2-7; 10 positions match TRBD2. Germline V lookup: CDR1 SGHVS, CDR2 FQNEAQ. Trimming took 5 bases from V and 0 from J; bases not matched to a gene: 10. The CDR3 extends over 17 amino acids. In DNA, the CDR3 is TGTGCCAGCAGCCCGAAGACGACTAGCGGGCGCTCCTACGAGCAGTACGTC. It codes for CASSPKTTSGRSYEQYV.

This clonotype was seen repeatedly, ten times or more. The V gene is TRBV5-5, the J gene TRBJ2-7; TRBD2 matches at 7 bases. Trimming removed 1 base from V and 0 bases from J; junction bases left unmatched: 7. Germline V CDR1 and CDR2: SGHKS, YYEKEE (reference sequence). CDR3 length: 16 residues. CDR3 bases: TGTGCCAGCAGCTTGTTGGGAGGGGAACCCTCCTACGAGCAGTACGTC. Amino acid sequence: CASSLLGGEPSYEQYV.

This clonotype was seen ten or more times. This rearrangement joins TRBV7-2 to TRBJ2-4; D not resolved. This CDR3 contains 15 residues. Germline V gene data show CDR1 as SGHTA and CDR2 as FQGNSA. V lost 2 bases and J 0 bases, leaving 8 bases between the germline ends. The CDR3 sequence: CASSLSGPAKNIQYF. The DNA for the CDR3 is TGTGCCAGCAGCTTATCGGGCCCAGCCAAAAACATTCAGTACTTC.

Details on this clonotype: A much larger clonotype is one base distant, so this may be a read error. The V gene is TRBV7-9, the J gene TRBJ1-1; D is undetermined. The germline CDR1 and CDR2 sequences are SEHNR and FQNEAQ (reference sequence). The CDR3 extends over 12 amino acids. CDR3 sequence reads: CTSSQDHLEAFF. The CDR3 DNA reads as TGTACCAGCAGCCAAGATCACCTTGAAGCTTTCTTT. Complete variable domain (other parts from reference TRBV7-9 and TRBJ1-1): DTGVSQNPRHKITKRGQNVTFRCDPISEHNRLYWYRQTLGQGPEFLTYFQNEAQLEKSRLLSDRFSAERPKGSFSTLEIQRTEQGDSAMYLCTSSQDHLEAFFGQGTRLTVV.

This clonotype was seen a few times. This chain links TRBV11-2 with TRBJ2-1; D is undetermined. Trimming took 4 bases from V and 2 from J, leaving 6 bases between them. The germline CDR1 and CDR2 sequences are SGHAT and FQNNGV. The CDR3 sequence is 13 residues long. The CDR3 loop reads CASSSAPYNEQFF. The CDR3 DNA is TGTGCCAGCAGCTCGGCCCCCTACAATGAGCAGTTCTTC.

There are a few counts of this clonotype. This sequence joins TRBV11-2 and TRBJ2-3; TRBD2 matches 9 bases. Germline-derived CDR1 and CDR2 are SGHAT and FQNNGV. V was pared by 1 base and J by 2 bases, with 7 bases of the junction left unmatched. This CDR3 has 17 residues. The CDR3 region has the DNA TGTGCCAGCAGCTTAGGTCCTTTAGCGGGAGCCACAGATACGCAGTATTTT. Its protein product is CASSLGPLAGATDTQYF.

This clonotype was seen at least ten times. Here the CDR3 DNA reads TGTGCCAGCAGCCAAAGGGGACTCTTTGGAAACACCATATATTTT. Translating it yields CASSQRGLFGNTIYF. The chain links TRBV14 to TRBJ1-3; possibly TRBD1 for D (5 bases). The germline gives CDR1 SGHDN, CDR2 FVKESK. This CDR3 has 15 residues. V lost 2 bases and J 3 bases, leaving 11 bases between the germline ends.

As to this clonotype: Germline is not matched at one junction end, which may reflect a read error. The chain links TRBV5-5 to TRBJ2-3; no clear D. The CDR3 is 14 residues long. Germline V gene lookup returns CDR1 SGHKS and CDR2 YYEKEE (reference sequence). The CDR3 reads CASSFLFRTDTQYF. The CDR3 DNA is TGTGCCAGCAGCTTCCTTTTCCGCACGGATACGCAGTATTTT.

There are many counts of this clonotype. The chain uses TRBV10-1 and TRBJ2-1, with D hard to call. The CDR3 contains 14 residues. Trimming cost V 0 bases and J 7 bases, with 10 bases left between them. Germline V gene data show CDR1 as WNHNN and CDR2 as SYGVQD (reference sequence). CDR3 sequence reads: CASSESPVRNEQFF. In DNA, the CDR3 is TGCGCCAGCAGTGAGTCGCCTGTCAGGAATGAGCAGTTCTTC.